Listed here are 30 T cell receptor beta chains from one sample, sequenced in a study of OX40 agonist ivuxolimab in advanced cancers. Profiling relied on immunoSEQ multiplex PCR, and the TCRdb table lists in-frame clones only, not all of them. Altogether roughly 25,000 clones are present, 65% to 80% being singletons, with the ten largest covering roughly 15%. This material consisted of CD4+ or CD8+ T cells sorted from blood, taken in a trial of the OX40 agonist ivuxolimab. The receptors were gathered from an adult with an advanced solid tumor such as melanoma, head and neck, liver or kidney cancer.

The V call is TRBV10-3, the J call TRBJ1-3; D gene unclear. Germline V gene data show CDR1 as ENHRY and CDR2 as SYGVKD. Trimming removed 0 bases from V and 7 bases from J, with 16 bases in between. The CDR3 is made up of 16 amino acids. CDR3: CAISESRQLVTNTIYF. The DNA for the CDR3 is TGTGCCATCAGTGAGTCGCGTCAGCTAGTCACCAACACCATATATTTT.

The V call is TRBV11-2, the J call TRBJ2-7, with 8 bases that match TRBD1. V was pared by 5 bases and J by 3 bases, with 9 bases of the junction left unmatched. This CDR3 contains 15 residues. Germline V lookup: CDR1 SGHAT, CDR2 FQNNGV. Written as DNA, the CDR3 is TGTGCCAGCAGCCCCCGGGACAGGAGCTTCTACGAGCAGTACTTC. As protein: CASSPRDRSFYEQYF. Looking up the rest from reference TRBV11-2 and TRBJ2-7 gives the full variable domain: EAGVAQSPRYKIIEKRQSVAFWCNPISGHATLYWYQQILGQGPKLLIQFQNNGVVDDSQLPKDRFSAERLKGVDSTLKIQPAKLEDSAVYLCASSPRDRSFYEQYFGPGTRLTVT.

This clone was observed a few times. The chain has TRBV5-5 and TRBJ1-5; no definite D call. Germline V gene sequence: CDR1 SGHKS, CDR2 YYEKEE (reference sequence). V lost 0 bases and J 10 bases, leaving 11 bases between the germline ends. This CDR3 spans 13 amino acids. The CDR3 DNA is TGTGCCAGCAGCTTGGGTTTGGTTTTACCCCAGCATTTT. Amino acids: CASSLGLVLPQHF.

The chain has TRBV19 and TRBJ2-5; D unclear. From germline, CDR1 is LNHDA and CDR2 SQIVND (reference sequence). This CDR3 region has 15 residues. Trimming pared 2 bases from V and 2 bases from J, leaving 12 bases between. The CDR3 DNA follows: TGTGCCAGTAGTATACCCCTCAGTGGGCAAGAGACCCAGTACTTC. It specifies CASSIPLSGQETQYF.

The chain uses TRBV13 and TRBJ2-3; no definite D call. The CDR3 runs 15 residues. The V gene lost 5 bases and the J gene lost 2 bases, with 14 bases spanning the gap. CDR1 PRHDT and CDR2 FYEKMQ come from the germline V gene (reference sequence). CDR3 protein: CASSPSSAFTDTQYF. CDR3 DNA sequence: TGTGCCAGCAGCCCTTCCTCGGCCTTCACAGATACGCAGTATTTT.

The chain recombines TRBV6-5 with TRBJ1-2; TRBD1 aligns across 8 bases. The CDR3 is made up of 14 amino acids. The junction had 9 bases not matched to a gene; V was cut back by 5 bases and J by 7 bases. Germline CDR1 reads MNHEY; CDR2 reads SVGAGI. The CDR3 sequence is CASSTPGQELGYTF. The DNA for the CDR3 is TGTGCCAGCAGTACCCCGGGACAGGAACTTGGCTACACCTTC.

The chain joins TRBV7-9 to TRBJ1-1, with TRBD1 as a possible D gene (6 bases). The CDR3 spans 15 residues. Germline V lookup: CDR1 SEHNR, CDR2 FQNEAQ (reference sequence). V lost 4 bases and J 0 bases, leaving 12 bases between the germline ends. CDR3 sequence reads: CASSSEDSLNTEAFF. Written as DNA, the CDR3 is TGTGCCAGCAGCTCGGAGGACAGCCTGAACACTGAAGCTTTCTTT.

V is TRBV13 and J is TRBJ1-6, with D possibly TRBD1 on 5 matching bases. The CDR3 loop spans 15 amino acids. Germline CDR1 PRHDT, CDR2 FYEKMQ (reference sequence). The germline V and J ends were trimmed by 0 bases and 10 bases, with 13 bases remaining between them. The CDR3 coding sequence is TGTGCCAGCAGCTTAGGCTGGCAGGGAGAGTCACCCCTCCACTTT. Translation: CASSLGWQGESPLHF.

This clone came up once. This chain connects TRBV19 to TRBJ1-4, with D hard to call. With 3 bases removed from V and 4 bases from J, the gap between germline ends came to 9 bases. This CDR3 has 14 residues. Germline V gives CDR1 LNHDA, CDR2 SQIVND (reference sequence). The CDR3 region has the DNA TGTGCCAGTAGTATCGGACGGATTAATGAAAAACTGTTTTTT. Translated: CASSIGRINEKLFF.

The V and J genes are TRBV7-6 and TRBJ1-4; D is possibly TRBD1 (6 bases). The CDR3 has 19 residues. The V end was cut by 1 base, the J end by 0 bases, with 18 bases between. In germline, CDR1 is SGHVS, CDR2 FNYEAQ. The CDR3 coding sequence is TGTGCCAGCAGCTTAGTTCCGGGGGCCACACTTGCAACTAATGAAAAACTGTTTTTT. Its protein product is CASSLVPGATLATNEKLFF.

The chain combines TRBV6-6 with TRBJ2-2; D is possibly TRBD1 or TRBD2 (5 bases each). The CDR3 loop spans 14 amino acids. Germline CDR1 and CDR2: MNHNY and SVGAGI (reference sequence). Trimming removed 3 bases from V and 1 base from J, with 6 bases in between. In DNA form, the CDR3 reads TGTGCCAGCAGTTATGGGGGGAACACCGGGGAGCTGTTTTTT. Protein: CASSYGGNTGELFF.

The chain recombines TRBV19 with TRBJ2-6, with a possible D match to TRBD2 (5 bases). The CDR3 covers 15 residues. Germline V gene lookup returns CDR1 LNHDA and CDR2 SQIVND (reference sequence). Trimming pared 1 base from V and 2 bases from J, leaving 6 bases between. CDR3 loop: CASSIGGTGANVLTF. CDR3 bases: TGTGCCAGTAGTATAGGAGGGACTGGGGCCAACGTCCTGACTTTC. The full variable domain, in which reference TRBV19 and TRBJ2-6 provide the parts outside the CDR3, is DGGITQSPKYLFRKEGQNVTLSCEQNLNHDAMYWYRQDPGQGLRLIYYSQIVNDFQKGDIAEGYSVSREKKESFPLTVTSAQKNPTAFYLCASSIGGTGANVLTFGAGSRLTVL.

V and J are TRBV5-4 and TRBJ1-4; 12 bases align to TRBD1. The CDR3 is made up of 17 amino acids. The germline V gene encodes CDR1 SGHNT and CDR2 YYREEE (reference sequence). The trim removed 4 bases at V and 4 bases at J, leaving 8 bases unmatched. This CDR3 reads CASSLQGQGAYNEKLFF. In nucleotides, the CDR3 is TGTGCCAGCAGCCTACAGGGACAGGGGGCGTATAATGAAAAACTGTTTTTT. Drawing the rest from reference TRBV5-4 and TRBJ1-4, the complete variable domain is ETGVTQSPTHLIKTRGQQVTLRCSSQSGHNTVSWYQQALGQGPQFIFQYYREEENGRGNFPPRFSGLQFPNYSSELNVNALELDDSALYLCASSLQGQGAYNEKLFFGSGTQLSVL.

This chain links TRBV29-1 with TRBJ1-2; 10 bases match TRBD1. The V gene end was trimmed by 0 bases and the J gene end by 1 base; junction bases not matched to a gene: 2. This CDR3 is 15 amino acids long. Germline V CDR1 and CDR2: SQVTM, ANQGSEA. The CDR3 loop is CSVEDGTGVNYGYTF. The CDR3 region has the DNA TGCAGCGTTGAAGACGGGACAGGGGTTAACTATGGCTACACCTTC.

The chain couples TRBV7-2 to TRBJ2-5, with D possibly matching TRBD2 (7 bases). Trimming took off 3 bases at V and 5 bases at J, with 25 bases between the two ends. Germline CDR1 and CDR2: SGHTA and FQGNSA. The CDR3 sequence is 18 residues long. DNA of the CDR3: TGTGCCAGCAGCTTCCTAAGGTGGGGGGGGGCCCATAGGGAGACCCAGTACTTC. Protein product: CASSFLRWGGAHRETQYF.

The chain joins TRBV28 to TRBJ2-5; 9 nucleotides agree with TRBD1. The trim removed 1 base at V and 3 bases at J, leaving 3 bases unmatched. The CDR3 totals 15 residues. Germline CDR1 is MDHEN and CDR2 is SYDVKM. CDR3 in amino acids: CASSLYGTGKETQYF. CDR3 in DNA: TGTGCCAGCAGTTTATACGGGACAGGGAAAGAGACCCAGTACTTC.

The genes are TRBV23-1 and TRBJ2-7; 8 nucleotides match TRBD2. TRBV23-1 is noted as an ORF with a role that remains uncertain. The CDR3 consists of 16 residues. V dropped 1 base and J dropped 0; count of bases not matched to a gene: 5. This chain's CDR3 is CASSQCRAGDSYEQYF. The CDR3 DNA sequence: TGCGCCAGCAGTCAATGCAGAGCGGGGGACTCCTACGAGCAGTACTTC.

J is TRBJ2-7 and V is TRBV19; D is undetermined. The CDR3 has 13 residues. The V end lost 3 bases, the J end lost 3 bases, and 9 bases lay between the germline ends. The germline CDR1 and CDR2 sequences are LNHDA and SQIVND (reference sequence). The CDR3 region is CASSMGMGYEQYF. The CDR3 DNA is TGTGCCAGTAGTATGGGCATGGGCTACGAGCAGTACTTC.

The CDR3 bases are TGTGCCAGCAGCACAGGACTAGCGGGGGCCGACAATGAGCAGTTCTTC. This encodes CASSTGLAGADNEQFF. The genes are TRBV28 and TRBJ2-1, with 13 bases fitting TRBD2. Germline loops: CDR1 MDHEN, CDR2 SYDVKM. The V and J ends lost 6 bases and 5 bases, in that order; junction bases with no gene match: 7. This CDR3 is 16 amino acids long.

This clone is classed as medium-sized (0.01 to 0.1%). The chain employs TRBV5-6 and TRBJ2-4, with a tentative D call TRBD2 (6 bases). The germline CDR1 and CDR2 sequences are SGHDT and YYEEEE. The CDR3 spans 15 residues. The V gene lost 0 bases and the J gene lost 5 bases, with 12 bases spanning the gap. The CDR3 DNA reads TGTGCCAGCAGCTTGGAGGCGGGGACTCAAAACATTCAGTACTTC. Amino acid sequence: CASSLEAGTQNIQYF.

This clone showed up just a few times. The V gene is TRBV30, the J gene TRBJ2-1, with 10 bases identical to TRBD1. The germline V gene encodes CDR1 GTSNPN and CDR2 SVGIG (reference sequence). Trimming removed 1 base from V and 4 bases from J; junction bases left unmatched: 4. The CDR3 runs to 15 residues. CDR3 amino acids: CAWSGRQGAYNEQFF. In DNA form, the CDR3 reads TGTGCCTGGAGTGGAAGACAGGGGGCTTACAATGAGCAGTTCTTC.

V gene TRBV6-1 combines with J gene TRBJ2-3; D uncertain. The V and J ends lost 1 base and 0 bases respectively, with 5 bases between them. Per germline, CDR1 MNHNS and CDR2 SASEGT. CDR3 length: 14 amino acids. The chain's CDR3 is CASSEGQSTDTQYF. CDR3 DNA: TGTGCCAGCAGTGAAGGTCAGAGCACAGATACGCAGTATTTT.

The V gene is TRBV9, the J gene TRBJ2-1, with 10 bases lining up with TRBD2. V lost 4 bases and J lost 6; bases outside the gene matches: 1. CDR1 is SGDLS and CDR2 is YYNGEE in the germline V gene. The CDR3 is made up of 13 amino acids. In DNA, the CDR3 is TGTGCCAGCAGCCCTAGCGGGGGCAATGAGCAGTTCTTC. Translation: CASSPSGGNEQFF. Based on the CDR3 plus reference TRBV9 and TRBJ2-1, the full variable domain is DSGVTQTPKHLITATGQRVTLRCSPRSGDLSVYWYQQSLDQGLQFLIQYYNGEERAKGNILERFSAQQFPDLHSELNLSSLELGDSALYFCASSPSGGNEQFFGPGTRLTVL.

The V gene is TRBV4-3, the J gene TRBJ1-3; 9 nucleotides line up with TRBD1. In germline, CDR1 is LGHNA, CDR2 YSLEER. After removal of 0 bases from V and 1 base from J, the junction contained 1 base not matched to a gene. This CDR3 has 16 residues. The CDR3 sequence: CASSQDGTGSGNTIYF. In DNA form, the CDR3 reads TGCGCCAGCAGCCAAGATGGGACAGGGTCTGGAAACACCATATATTTT.

The V and J genes are TRBV25-1 and TRBJ2-7; TRBD2 might be the D (5 bases). This CDR3 is 11 amino acids long. Trimming cost V 3 bases and J 5 bases, with 5 bases left between them. The V gene's germline CDR1 is MGHDK and CDR2 SYGVNS. DNA for the CDR3: TGTGCCAGCAGTGACGGGAACGAGCAGTACTTC. Its protein product is CASSDGNEQYF.

The V and J genes are TRBV6-5 and TRBJ2-7; perhaps TRBD2 as D (7 bases). Trimming stripped 6 bases from V and 3 bases from J, with 15 bases between. The CDR3 is made up of 14 amino acids. In germline, CDR1 is MNHEY, CDR2 SVGAGI. The chain's CDR3 is CASSPGRGIYEQYF. In DNA, the CDR3 is TGTGCCAGCAGCCCGGGGAGGGGGATCTACGAGCAGTACTTC.

The chain couples TRBV29-1 to TRBJ1-3; D gene uncertain. The germline V gene has CDR1 SQVTM and CDR2 ANQGSEA. The CDR3 has 12 residues. The CDR3 loop reads CSGLHSGNTIYF. The CDR3 DNA reads as TGCAGTGGCCTTCACTCTGGAAACACCATATATTTT. The whole variable domain, filled in from reference TRBV29-1 and TRBJ1-3, reads SAVISQKPSRDICQRGTSLTIQCQVDSQVTMMFWYRQQPGQSLTLIATANQGSEATYESGFVIDKFPISRPNLTFSTLTVSNMSPEDSSIYLCSGLHSGNTIYFGEGSWLTVV.

The chain couples TRBV19 to TRBJ2-7; D not resolved. The CDR3 spans 11 residues. V was cut by 3 bases and J by 4 bases, with 4 bases left in between. Germline lookup yields CDR1 LNHDA and CDR2 SQIVND (reference sequence). CDR3 sequence (DNA): TGTGCCAGTAGTATGGGTTACGAGCAGTACTTC. Amino acid sequence: CASSMGYEQYF.

This clone was picked up one time. The V gene is TRBV16, the J gene TRBJ2-7; 9 bases fit TRBD2. Germline V gives CDR1 KGHSY, CDR2 FQNENV. The CDR3 runs to 17 residues. Unmatched junction bases numbered 8, after V lost 0 bases and J lost 2 bases. The CDR3 coding sequence is TGTGCCAGCAGCCAATCGAGTAGGGAGCGGGGGGCCTACGAGCAGTACTTC. Translation: CASSQSSRERGAYEQYF.

V is TRBV25-1 and J is TRBJ1-2; D perhaps matches TRBD1 (5 bases). V lost 0 bases and J lost 3, with 8 bases in between. Germline V gene lookup returns CDR1 MGHDK and CDR2 SYGVNS. This CDR3 contains 14 residues. CDR3 region: CASSEYAGHYGYTF. DNA for the CDR3: TGTGCCAGCAGTGAATATGCAGGGCACTATGGCTACACCTTC.